Reported below is one T cell receptor (beta chain). Peripheral blood came from all dose cohorts at three timepoints. Trimming took off 0 bases at V and 6 bases at J, with 14 bases between the two ends. The germline V gene encodes CDR1 MNHNY and CDR2 SVGAGI (reference sequence). The CDR3 is 15 amino acids. This sample stems from a study of OX40 agonist ivuxolimab in advanced cancers. Profiling relied on immunoSEQ multiplex PCR, and the TCRdb table lists in-frame clones only, not all of them. Of 25,000 to 35,000 clones listed, 80% to 90% are singletons. The TCR was taken from an adult with an advanced solid tumor such as melanoma, head and neck, liver or kidney cancer. The chain uses TRBV6-6 and TRBJ1-2; D is perhaps TRBD1 (6 bases). The starting material was CD4+ or CD8+ T cells sorted from blood, obtained in a trial of the OX40 agonist ivuxolimab. CDR3 region: CASSYSPAGVHGYTF. The CDR3 region has the DNA TGTGCCAGCAGTTACTCTCCCGCAGGGGTGCATGGCTACACCTTC.